The 23 T cell receptor beta chains in this list originate from one sample, sequenced in a study of blood T cell repertoires in COVID-19. Generated by immunoSEQ multiplex PCR, the TCRdb table keeps only in-frame clones and is missing some. The table records some 460,000 clones, roughly 85% of them present only once. Sequenced input: PBMCs or T cells enriched from blood (not recorded which). These receptors were collected from a woman aged 18-29 years with acute COVID-19.

This clone was recorded a few times. The V and J genes are TRBV28 and TRBJ1-1; 10 nucleotides match TRBD1. Trimming at V came to 5 bases and at J to 0 bases, leaving 3 bases not matched to a gene. This CDR3 comprises 15 residues. Per the germline V gene, CDR1 is MDHEN and CDR2 is SYDVKM. The CDR3 DNA reads as TGTGCCAGCAGTAGGGGACAGGGGATGAACACTGAAGCTTTCTTT. Protein sequence: CASSRGQGMNTEAFF. Drawing the rest from reference TRBV28 and TRBJ1-1, the complete variable domain is DVKVTQSSRYLVKRTGEKVFLECVQDMDHENMFWYRQDPGLGLRLIYFSYDVKMKEKGDIPEGYSVSREKKERFSLILESASTNQTSMYLCASSRGQGMNTEAFFGQGTRLTVV.

This clone was counted once. This chain joins TRBV28 and TRBJ1-4; D remains ambiguous. Germline CDR1 MDHEN, CDR2 SYDVKM. This CDR3 comprises 14 residues. With 4 bases removed from V and 6 bases from J, the gap between germline ends came to 12 bases. The CDR3 region has the DNA TGTGCCAGCAGTTGGGAGGGCTTGGATGAAAAACTGTTTTTT. It specifies CASSWEGLDEKLFF.

The chain is built from TRBV5-1 and TRBJ1-1, with D possibly matching TRBD1 (5 bases). This CDR3 has 15 residues. Germline CDR1 is SGHRS and CDR2 is YFSETQ. Trimming shortened V by 3 bases and J by 0 bases, and 12 bases separated the two germline ends. The CDR3: CASSWEGTVNTEAFF. CDR3 coding DNA: TGCGCCAGCAGCTGGGAGGGGACGGTGAACACTGAAGCTTTCTTT.

The chain uses TRBV11-3 and TRBJ2-2, with 13 bases identical to TRBD2. Trimming removed 5 bases from V and 2 bases from J; junction bases left unmatched: 5. This CDR3 has 17 amino acids. CDR1 is SGHNT, CDR2 YENEEA, per germline. The CDR3 coding sequence is TGTGCCAGCAGCCGGACTAGCGGGGGCCGTAACACCGGGGAGCTGTTTTTT. It encodes CASSRTSGGRNTGELFF.

V and J are TRBV4-1 and TRBJ1-1; possibly TRBD1 for D (5 bases). Germline CDR1 is MGHRA and CDR2 is YSYEKL. This CDR3 spans 17 amino acids. The V and J ends lost 1 base and 1 base respectively, with 16 bases between them. CDR3 region: CASSQVTPEGPNTEAFF. CDR3 sequence (DNA): TGCGCCAGCAGCCAAGTAACACCGGAGGGGCCGAACACTGAAGCTTTCTTT.

The count of this clone is one. V and J are TRBV4-3 and TRBJ2-1; D is possibly TRBD1 (7 bases). This CDR3 contains 17 residues. The germline CDR1 and CDR2 sequences are LGHNA and YSLEER. Trimming removed 0 bases from V and 5 bases from J, with 17 bases in between. The CDR3, as DNA: TGCGCCAGCAGCCAAGATTTCGCGGGACAGTTCAACAATGAGCAGTTCTTC. Translated, it gives CASSQDFAGQFNNEQFF.

V usage is TRBV29-1 and J usage is TRBJ2-7; D possibly corresponds to TRBD1 (6 bases). Germline CDR1 SQVTM, CDR2 ANQGSEA. The CDR3 has 13 residues. Trimming cost V 4 bases and J 0 bases, with 10 bases left between them. The CDR3 DNA follows: TGCAGCGTTGTGGGACACAGCTCCTACGAGCAGTACTTC. Its protein is CSVVGHSSYEQYF.

This chain connects TRBV24-1 to TRBJ2-5; TRBD2 matches at 14 bases. J gave up 4 bases and V 7 bases, and 4 bases lay outside the gene matches. Germline-derived CDR1 and CDR2 are KGHDR and SFDVKD. This CDR3 has 15 amino acids. The CDR3 spells CATSAGLAGVETQYF. The CDR3 DNA sequence: TGTGCCACCAGCGCGGGACTAGCGGGAGTAGAGACCCAGTACTTC.

The chain combines TRBV2 with TRBJ1-3; the match to TRBD1 covers 8 bases. J was trimmed by 0 bases and V by 0 bases; bases with no gene match: 4. This CDR3 comprises 17 residues. Germline loops: CDR1 SNHLY, CDR2 FYNNEI. The CDR3 DNA reads TGTGCCAGCAGTGAAGCCGCTCAGGGGGCCTCTGGAAACACCATATATTTT. As protein: CASSEAAQGASGNTIYF. Together with reference TRBV2 and TRBJ1-3, the CDR3 gives the full variable domain: EPEVTQTPSHQVTQMGQEVILRCVPISNHLYFYWYRQILGQKVEFLVSFYNNEISEKSEIFDDQFSVERPDGSNFTLKIRSTKLEDSAMYFCASSEAAQGASGNTIYFGEGSWLTVV.

The rearrangement joins TRBV30 to TRBJ1-4; 9 bases are shared with TRBD1. After removal of 0 bases from V and 6 bases from J, the junction contained 11 bases not matched to a gene. The V gene's germline CDR1 is GTSNPN and CDR2 SVGIG (reference sequence). The length of the CDR3 is 17 residues. The CDR3: CAWSVGVRGQGHEKLFF. The CDR3 coding sequence is TGTGCCTGGAGTGTGGGGGTCAGGGGACAGGGCCATGAAAAACTGTTTTTT.

This sequence joins TRBV7-6 and TRBJ1-2, with D unresolved. The CDR3 spans 13 residues. The V end lost 5 bases, the J end lost 3 bases, and 10 bases lay between the germline ends. CDR1 and CDR2 from the germline V gene are SGHVS and FNYEAQ. CDR3: CASSHGSDYGYTF. The CDR3 DNA reads as TGTGCCAGCAGCCATGGTTCGGACTATGGCTACACCTTC.

The chain combines TRBV2 with TRBJ1-5, with TRBD1 as a possible D gene (5 bases). This CDR3 spans 15 amino acids. V was shortened by 7 bases and J by 6 bases, with 19 bases between the two germline ends. Looked up from germline, CDR1 is SNHLY and CDR2 is FYNNEI. Here the CDR3 reads CASTLTVGGSQPQHF. In nucleotides, the CDR3 is TGTGCCAGCACCTTAACGGTCGGGGGAAGTCAGCCCCAGCATTTT.

The V gene is TRBV29-1, the J gene TRBJ1-2; 7 bases are a match to TRBD1. Trimming cost V 3 bases and J 0 bases; bases outside gene matches: 4. Germline V gene lookup returns CDR1 SQVTM and CDR2 ANQGSEA. CDR3 size: 14 residues. In DNA, the CDR3 is TGCAGCGTTGACCGGGACAGCGCTAACTATGGCTACACCTTC. This sequence encodes CSVDRDSANYGYTF.

The gene calls are TRBV21-1 and TRBJ2-2; TRBD2, the table's D call, was not compared with the DNA. TRBV21-1 is annotated as a pseudogene. The CDR3 loop spans 14 amino acids. The chain's CDR3 is CASIDQRGSGELFF. The CDR3 DNA is TGTGCCAGCATTGACCAGCGGGGGTCCGGGGAGCTGTTTTTT.

The gene calls are TRBV11-3 and TRBJ2-7, with 10 bases fitting TRBD2. Trimming cost V 5 bases and J 1 base; bases outside gene matches: 2. The CDR3 covers 14 residues. Germline loops: CDR1 SGHNT, CDR2 YENEEA. The CDR3: CASSPTSGSYEQYF. CDR3 in DNA: TGTGCCAGCAGCCCGACTAGCGGGTCCTACGAGCAGTACTTC.

This rearrangement joins TRBV7-3 to TRBJ2-7; a weak D match, TRBD1 (5 bases). Per the germline V gene, CDR1 is SGHTA and CDR2 is FQGTGA. The CDR3 has 13 amino acids. The V gene lost 4 bases and the J gene lost 7 bases, with 14 bases spanning the gap. CDR3 coding DNA: TGTGCCAGCAGCTCGGCGGAGACAGCAGAGCAGTACTTC. It specifies CASSSAETAEQYF.

This chain joins TRBV6-1 and TRBJ2-3; D not resolved. Germline V gives CDR1 MNHNS, CDR2 SASEGT. CDR3 length: 14 residues. V lost 1 base, J lost 2 bases, and 7 bases lay in between. The CDR3 coding sequence is TGTGCCAGCAGTGAAGTGCCTATCACAGATACGCAGTATTTT. Protein product: CASSEVPITDTQYF.

This chain joins TRBV19 and TRBJ2-2; 12 bases match TRBD1. The germline CDR1 and CDR2 sequences are LNHDA and SQIVND (reference sequence). Trimming at V came to 5 bases and at J to 0 bases, leaving 4 bases not matched to a gene. The CDR3 has 17 residues. The CDR3 bases are TGTGCCAGTAGTCCGGGACAGGGGGCACCGAACACCGGGGAGCTGTTTTTT. Its protein product is CASSPGQGAPNTGELFF.

This clone appeared a single time. The rearrangement joins TRBV19 to TRBJ2-6; 11 positions agree with TRBD1. V lost 5 bases, J lost 0 bases, and 6 bases stayed unmatched. This CDR3 has 18 residues. Germline-derived CDR1 and CDR2 are LNHDA and SQIVND (reference sequence). CDR3 in amino acids: CASSVGTGGYSGANVLTF. The CDR3 region has the DNA TGTGCCAGTAGTGTAGGGACAGGGGGGTACTCTGGGGCCAACGTCCTGACTTTC. The whole variable domain, remainder taken from reference TRBV19 and TRBJ2-6, is DGGITQSPKYLFRKEGQNVTLSCEQNLNHDAMYWYRQDPGQGLRLIYYSQIVNDFQKGDIAEGYSVSREKKESFPLTVTSAQKNPTAFYLCASSVGTGGYSGANVLTFGAGSRLTVL.

J is TRBJ2-6 and V is TRBV28; TRBD1 aligns across 9 bases. Germline lookup yields CDR1 MDHEN and CDR2 SYDVKM. There are 16 residues in the CDR3. The trim removed 7 bases at V and 2 bases at J, leaving 6 bases unmatched. CDR3 protein: CASNEQGAAGANVLTF. CDR3 DNA sequence: TGTGCCAGCAACGAACAGGGGGCAGCTGGGGCCAACGTCCTGACTTTC.

This rearrangement joins TRBV15 to TRBJ1-3; D is perhaps TRBD1 (6 bases). Trimming left V 0 bases short and J 4 bases short, with 13 bases between. Germline V gives CDR1 LNHNV, CDR2 YYDKDF (reference sequence). The CDR3 is 16 residues long. CDR3 residues: CATSRDHPGVGNTIYF. The CDR3 region has the DNA TGTGCCACCAGCAGAGATCATCCAGGGGTAGGAAACACCATATATTTT. Full variable domain (missing parts from reference TRBV15 and TRBJ1-3): DAMVIQNPRYQVTQFGKPVTLSCSQTLNHNVMYWYQQKSSQAPKLLFHYYDKDFNNEADTPDNFQSRRPNTSFCFLDIRSPGLGDTAMYLCATSRDHPGVGNTIYFGEGSWLTVV.

The CDR3 reads CASSAGQGYYEQYF. CDR3 sequence (DNA): TGCGCCAGCAGCGCCGGACAGGGCTACTACGAGCAGTACTTC. V gene TRBV5-1 combines with J gene TRBJ2-7, with 8 bases aligning to TRBD1. Germline values: CDR1 SGHRS, CDR2 YFSETQ. This CDR3 has 14 residues. The junction had 6 bases not matched to a gene; V was cut back by 4 bases and J by 3 bases.

This clone has only one observation. The rearrangement joins TRBV6-6 to TRBJ2-6; D may be TRBD1 (6 bases). Per the germline V gene, CDR1 is MNHNY and CDR2 is SVGAGI (reference sequence). V lost 4 bases to trimming and J lost 3 bases, with 10 bases between them. The CDR3 runs to 15 residues. CDR3 nucleotides: TGTGCCAGCAGTTCGACAGGTGATGGGGCCAACGTCCTGACTTTC. Protein: CASSSTGDGANVLTF.